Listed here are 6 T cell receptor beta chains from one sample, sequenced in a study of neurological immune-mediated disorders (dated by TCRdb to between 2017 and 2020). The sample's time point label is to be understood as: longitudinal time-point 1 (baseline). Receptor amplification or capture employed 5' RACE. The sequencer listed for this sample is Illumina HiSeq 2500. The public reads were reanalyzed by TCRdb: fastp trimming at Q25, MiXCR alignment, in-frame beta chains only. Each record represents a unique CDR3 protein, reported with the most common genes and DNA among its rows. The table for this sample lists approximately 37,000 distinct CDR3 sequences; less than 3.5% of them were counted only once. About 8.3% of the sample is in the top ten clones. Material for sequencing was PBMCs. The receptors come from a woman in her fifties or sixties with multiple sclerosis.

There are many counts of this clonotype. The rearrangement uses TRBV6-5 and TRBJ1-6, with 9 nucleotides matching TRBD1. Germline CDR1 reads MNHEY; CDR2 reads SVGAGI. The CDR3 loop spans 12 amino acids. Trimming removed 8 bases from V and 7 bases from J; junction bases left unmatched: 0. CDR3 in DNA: TGTGCCAGCGGGACAGGGAATTCACCCCTCCACTTT. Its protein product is CASGTGNSPLHF.

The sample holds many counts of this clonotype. Here the CDR3 reads CASSLSGLQETQYF. The DNA of the CDR3 is TGCGCCAGCAGCTTGTCTGGGCTACAAGAGACCCAGTACTTC. The chain uses TRBV5-1 and TRBJ2-5, with D hard to call. Per germline, CDR1 SGHRS and CDR2 YFSETQ. CDR3 length equals 14 residues. Trimming stripped 1 base from V and 2 bases from J, with 9 bases between.

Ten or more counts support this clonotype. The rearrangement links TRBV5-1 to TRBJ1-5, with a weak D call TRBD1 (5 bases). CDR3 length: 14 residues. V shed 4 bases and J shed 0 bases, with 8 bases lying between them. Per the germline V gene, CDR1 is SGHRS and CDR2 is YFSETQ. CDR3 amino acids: CASSPGSSNQPQHF. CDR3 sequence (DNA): TGCGCCAGCAGCCCAGGGAGTAGCAATCAGCCCCAGCATTTT.

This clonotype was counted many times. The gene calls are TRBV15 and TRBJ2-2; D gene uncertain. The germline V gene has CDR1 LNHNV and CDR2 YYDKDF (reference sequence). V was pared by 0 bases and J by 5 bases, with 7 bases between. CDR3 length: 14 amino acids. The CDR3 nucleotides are TGTGCCACCAGCAGAGATATGGCTACCGGGGAGCTGTTTTTT. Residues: CATSRDMATGELFF.

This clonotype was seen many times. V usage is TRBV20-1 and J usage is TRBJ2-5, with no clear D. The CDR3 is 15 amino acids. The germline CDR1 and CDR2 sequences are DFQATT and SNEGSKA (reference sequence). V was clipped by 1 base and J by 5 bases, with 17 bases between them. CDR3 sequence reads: CSARVLVGPFETQYF. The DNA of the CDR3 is TGCAGTGCTAGAGTTCTTGTCGGGCCTTTCGAGACCCAGTACTTC.

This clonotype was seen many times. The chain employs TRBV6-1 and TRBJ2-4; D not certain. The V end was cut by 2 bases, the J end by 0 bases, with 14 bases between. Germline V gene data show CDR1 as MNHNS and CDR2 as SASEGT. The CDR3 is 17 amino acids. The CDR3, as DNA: TGTGCCAGCAGTGAAATTGGGCTTTCCTTAGCCAAAAACATTCAGTACTTC. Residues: CASSEIGLSLAKNIQYF.